The 22 T cell receptor beta chains below were found in one sample sequenced in a study of blood T cell repertoires in COVID-19. Sequencing was performed with immunoSEQ multiplex PCR; in TCRdb, only in-frame clones are kept and a portion is missing. The table shows 240,000 or so clones, with around 88% occurring only once. The sequenced sample was peripheral blood. These receptors all stem from a man at least 80 years old with acute or convalescent COVID-19.

The chain has TRBV6-5 and TRBJ1-5; maybe TRBD1 (6 bases). CDR1 and CDR2 (germline): MNHEY, SVGAGI. Trimming cost V 10 bases and J 5 bases, with 15 bases left between them. The CDR3 sequence is 13 residues long. The CDR3 sequence is CAISRQEDQPQHF. CDR3 nucleotide sequence: TGTGCCATCTCGAGACAGGAGGATCAGCCCCAGCATTTT.

V is TRBV2 and J is TRBJ1-2; 9 positions match TRBD1. Germline CDR1 SNHLY, CDR2 FYNNEI. Trimming cost V 7 bases and J 7 bases; bases outside gene matches: 13. There are 15 residues in the CDR3. The CDR3 bases are TGTGCCAGCAAAGGTCCCGGGACAGGGATCGGTGGCTACACCTTC. Protein sequence: CASKGPGTGIGGYTF. The whole variable domain, remainder taken from reference TRBV2 and TRBJ1-2, is EPEVTQTPSHQVTQMGQEVILRCVPISNHLYFYWYRQILGQKVEFLVSFYNNEISEKSEIFDDQFSVERPDGSNFTLKIRSTKLEDSAMYFCASKGPGTGIGGYTFGSGTRLTVV.

V and J are TRBV9 and TRBJ2-6, with D possibly TRBD1 on 5 matching bases. The CDR3 spans 18 residues. Germline assignment: CDR1 SGDLS and CDR2 YYNGEE. V was trimmed by 0 bases and J by 0 bases, leaving 13 bases between them. The DNA of the CDR3 is TGTGCCAGCAGCGTAGATATAGGGGAAAGCTCTGGGGCCAACGTCCTGACTTTC. Translation: CASSVDIGESSGANVLTF.

This rearrangement joins TRBV7-9 to TRBJ2-1; D unresolved. Germline CDR1 and CDR2: SEHNR and FQNEAQ (reference sequence). Trimming removed 5 bases from V and 6 bases from J, with 5 bases in between. There are 11 residues in the CDR3. The CDR3 is CASSLLNEQFF. The CDR3 nucleotides are TGTGCCAGCAGCCTCCTCAATGAGCAGTTCTTC.

This chain joins TRBV19 and TRBJ1-5; 9 positions match TRBD1. From germline, CDR1 is LNHDA and CDR2 SQIVND (reference sequence). This CDR3 region has 14 residues. V lost 7 bases to trimming and J lost 4 bases; unmatched junction nucleotides: 5. The CDR3 nucleotides read TGTGCCAGTACTCTGACAGGGGGAAATCAGCCCCAGCATTTT. This translates into CASTLTGGNQPQHF.

There are a few counts of this clone. The rearrangement uses TRBV28 and TRBJ1-4; TRBD1 aligns across 10 bases. With 5 bases clipped from V and 6 bases from J, the junction kept 6 bases outside the gene matches. Germline CDR1 and CDR2: MDHEN and SYDVKM. The CDR3 totals 15 residues. The CDR3 is CASSVIGQGDEKLFF. The CDR3 nucleotides are TGTGCCAGCAGTGTAATAGGACAGGGGGATGAAAAACTGTTTTTT.

The chain uses TRBV19 and TRBJ1-4, with 7 nucleotides matching TRBD1. This CDR3 is built from 14 residues. The junction had 2 bases not matched to a gene; V was cut back by 5 bases and J by 2 bases. CDR1 is LNHDA, CDR2 SQIVND, per germline (reference sequence). The chain's CDR3 is CASSVRGTNEKLFF. Here the CDR3 DNA reads TGTGCCAGTAGTGTCAGGGGGACTAATGAAAAACTGTTTTTT.

The chain recombines TRBV19 with TRBJ2-1; 7 bases agree with TRBD2. The CDR3 has 17 amino acids. Trimming removed 2 bases from V and 4 bases from J; junction bases left unmatched: 11. The germline CDR1 and CDR2 sequences are LNHDA and SQIVND (reference sequence). CDR3 coding DNA: TGTGCCAGTAGTATATTCTCCAGCGGGGCTTCGTACAATGAGCAGTTCTTC. Translating gives CASSIFSSGASYNEQFF.

The genes are TRBV6-2 or TRBV6-3 and TRBJ2-3; 9 positions agree with TRBD2. The J segment lost 2 bases and the V segment lost 6 bases, leaving 6 bases of the junction unmatched. This CDR3 is 15 amino acids long. Germline CDR1 is MNHEY and CDR2 is SVGEGT. The CDR3 region is CASSLLAGYTDTQYF. CDR3 nucleotide sequence: TGTGCCAGCAGCCTCCTAGCGGGATACACAGATACGCAGTATTTT.

This chain uses TRBV20-1 with TRBJ2-3; D might be TRBD1 (6 bases). Trimming pared 3 bases from V and 5 bases from J, leaving 18 bases between. The CDR3 runs 15 residues. The V gene's germline CDR1 is DFQATT and CDR2 SNEGSKA (reference sequence). The CDR3 DNA follows: TGCAGTGCTAGTCACGTGGGGGCCCGGAGAGATACGCAGTATTTT. Its protein product is CSASHVGARRDTQYF.

The genes are TRBV28 and TRBJ2-7; D is ambiguous. Trimming took 6 bases from V and 1 from J, leaving 10 bases between them. The CDR3 consists of 13 residues. In germline, CDR1 is MDHEN, CDR2 SYDVKM. For the CDR3, the DNA is TGTGCCAGCAGAACCGACATGTCCTACGAGCAGTACTTC. Encoded protein: CASRTDMSYEQYF.

The chain combines TRBV5-1 with TRBJ1-6; perhaps TRBD1 as D (6 bases). The CDR3 totals 15 residues. V lost 5 bases and J lost 4, with 13 bases in between. Per germline, CDR1 SGHRS and CDR2 YFSETQ. CDR3 region: CASRGDGQYNSPLHF. In DNA form, the CDR3 reads TGCGCCAGCAGGGGGGACGGACAGTATAATTCACCCCTCCACTTT.

The chain joins TRBV6-6 to TRBJ1-1; no reliable D call. Germline assignment: CDR1 MNHNY and CDR2 SVGAGI (reference sequence). The CDR3 spans 13 residues. V was pared by 5 bases and J by 11 bases, with 18 bases between. CDR3 sequence (DNA): TGTGCCAGCAGTAAAACCGGCGCCGAGGAGGCTTTCTTT. Protein product: CASSKTGAEEAFF.

The chain uses TRBV28 and TRBJ2-1; 7 bases are shared with TRBD2. J was trimmed by 5 bases and V by 2 bases; bases with no gene match: 6. The CDR3 is 15 amino acids. CDR1 and CDR2 from the germline V gene are MDHEN and SYDVKM. The CDR3 DNA reads TGTGCCAGCAGTTTAAGCGGGGCAACGAACAATGAGCAGTTCTTC. Protein sequence: CASSLSGATNNEQFF. The variable domain in full, completed from reference TRBV28 and TRBJ2-1, reads DVKVTQSSRYLVKRTGEKVFLECVQDMDHENMFWYRQDPGLGLRLIYFSYDVKMKEKGDIPEGYSVSREKKERFSLILESASTNQTSMYLCASSLSGATNNEQFFGPGTRLTVL.

This chain uses TRBV6-4 with TRBJ1-6, with unresolved D. The CDR3 covers 14 residues. The germline gives CDR1 MRHNA, CDR2 SNTAGT. Trimming shortened V by 6 bases and J by 7 bases, and 13 bases separated the two germline ends. In DNA, the CDR3 is TGTGCCAGCAGCCCGTCCCCGGGGAATTCACCCCTCCACTTT. Residues: CASSPSPGNSPLHF.

The chain couples TRBV25-1 to TRBJ2-1; 13 bases match TRBD2. V lost 8 bases and J lost 4; bases outside the gene matches: 8. CDR1 is MGHDK, CDR2 SYGVNS, per germline. This CDR3 has 16 residues. The CDR3 here is CASAQTSGGLYNEQFF. The CDR3 DNA reads as TGTGCCAGCGCCCAGACTAGCGGGGGGCTTTACAATGAGCAGTTCTTC.

This sequence joins TRBV28 and TRBJ1-2; the match to TRBD1 covers 7 bases. The V and J ends lost 0 bases and 7 bases, in that order; junction bases with no gene match: 5. Germline CDR1 MDHEN, CDR2 SYDVKM. The length of the CDR3 is 14 residues. For the CDR3, the DNA is TGTGCCAGCAGTTTATGGACAGGGAGAAGTGGCTACACCTTC. It codes for CASSLWTGRSGYTF.

The chain links TRBV18 to TRBJ1-1; D perhaps matches TRBD1 (5 bases). Trimming pared 3 bases from V and 0 bases from J, leaving 14 bases between. Germline CDR1 is KGHSH and CDR2 is LQKENI. The CDR3 contains 16 residues. The chain's CDR3 is CASSPRGGVLNTEAFF. CDR3 DNA: TGTGCCAGCTCACCGCGGGGGGGGGTCCTGAACACTGAAGCTTTCTTT.

The J gene is TRBJ1-1, the V gene TRBV19; 9 bases map to TRBD1. V lost 6 bases, J lost 4 bases, and 6 bases stayed unmatched. The CDR3 extends over 14 amino acids. Germline values: CDR1 LNHDA, CDR2 SQIVND (reference sequence). The CDR3 loop is CASRLRDRVTEAFF. The CDR3 DNA reads as TGTGCCAGTAGACTACGGGACAGGGTCACTGAAGCTTTCTTT.

The gene calls are TRBV19 and TRBJ2-7; the D gene is possibly TRBD1 (6 bases). V lost 6 bases, J lost 4 bases, and 13 bases lay in between. CDR1 is LNHDA and CDR2 is SQIVND in the germline V gene (reference sequence). The CDR3 spans 13 residues. CDR3 region: CASSLQGGYEQYF. In DNA form, the CDR3 reads TGTGCCAGTAGCCTCCAAGGGGGTTACGAGCAGTACTTC.

The V gene is TRBV5-1, the J gene TRBJ2-2; the D is unclear. Trimming stripped 0 bases from V and 0 bases from J, with 6 bases between. The germline V gene has CDR1 SGHRS and CDR2 YFSETQ. This CDR3 is 15 amino acids long. The CDR3 DNA sequence: TGCGCCAGCAGCTTGGTTCGCGCGAACACCGGGGAGCTGTTTTTT. It is translated as CASSLVRANTGELFF.

The rearrangement uses TRBV24-1 and TRBJ1-1; 7 positions match TRBD1. The CDR3 has 14 residues. CDR1 KGHDR and CDR2 SFDVKD come from the germline V gene. Trimming took 7 bases from V and 2 from J; bases not matched to a gene: 6. Written as DNA, the CDR3 is TGTGCCACCAGAATGACAGGGAGCAACACTGAAGCTTTCTTT. Its protein product is CATRMTGSNTEAFF.